This TCR beta chain was profiled in a study of blood T cell repertoires in COVID-19 (dated by TCRdb to 2020 to 2021). Looking at the study overall: Collaborator samples came from the United States, Italy and Spain and covered acute and convalescent phases of COVID-19. The prospective study material was composed of cDNA or gDNA derived from T cells, B-cell-depleted T cells, or PBMCs. Subjects who had been exposed to COVID-19, were actively infected with it, or had recovered from it provided the deeply sampled blood TCRbeta repertoires that made up the dataset. A freely available public database, intended as a resource for researchers studying the immune response to SARS-CoV-2, is where the repertoires were released. Samples came from the ongoing ImmuneRACE study (first 160 participants) plus 1,254 subjects from 6 global collaborators. Sample metadata almost always included a de-identified subject ID, COVID-19 status, age in years and sex. Where available, HLA class I and class II types were taken from metadata supplied by the sample provider and were not determined by assay-based typing. The paper's findings and limits, for the study overall: How much clinical and demographic metadata was included differed by source and by participant, and the metadata was provided uncurated.

TCRbeta CDR3 regions were amplified from genomic DNA by means of the immunoSEQ Assay, a bias-controlled multiplex PCR. Per the source publication's procedure: The number of nucleated cells in each sample was estimated by amplification of reference gene primers within the assay. Sequence reads were collapsed and filtered to measure the absolute abundance of every unique TCRbeta CDR3 rearrangement. Productive Simpson clonality was computed per sample as the square root of Simpson's diversity index over productive rearrangements. TCRdb took this table from immuneACCESS and kept in-frame rearrangements with V and J called. Such tables lack part of the clones; where checked against another copy, unresolved V genes explain under half of the gap, and the rest is unexplained. D and trimming come from the DNA, and the V and J calls and clone size come from that table. Here the sample has 250,000 or so clones; more than 70% occur a single time. Roughly 6.3% of the sample rests with the top ten.

Relative to germline, V is 6 bases shorter and J is 0 bases shorter, with 20 bases between their ends. Via the germline V gene (reference sequence), CDR1 is MNHEY and CDR2 SMNVEV. There are 18 amino acids in the CDR3, from cysteine to phenylalanine inclusive. The kept DNA is CDR3 alone, 54 bases in frame from the first base. Of note for this clone: It lacks a known antigen. No clone much larger than this one lies a single base away; base qualities are absent.

One collaborating source in Seattle enrolled patients during active infection and followed them longitudinally through the course of disease. The collaborating institutions used their own protocols to collect whole blood in K2EDTA tubes. For TCRbeta analysis, collaborators shipped samples in one of three forms: frozen whole blood, isolated PBMCs, or DNA extracted from either of those sample types. Sequenced: peripheral blood. The sequence was obtained from a woman aged 25 to 45 with COVID-19, enrolled during active disease. Here the chain combines TRBV27 and TRBJ1-4, with TRBD1 as a weak D call on 5 bases. This receptor has the CDR3 CASREAWTGTATNEKLFF. The nucleotides are TGTGCCAGCAGGGAGGCCTGGACGGGGACTGCAACTAATGAAAAACTGTTTTTT. With the rest looked up from the reference TRBV27 and TRBJ1-4 genes rather than sequenced, the full variable domain is EAQVTQNPRYLITVTGKKLTVTCSQNMNHEYMSWYRQDPGLGLRQIYYSMNVEVTDKGDVPEGYKVSRKEKRNFPLILESPSPNQTSLYFCASREAWTGTATNEKLFFGSGTQLSVL.